A single sample is the source of the 6 T cell receptor beta chains below, sequenced in a study of blood T cell repertoires in COVID-19. Measured with immunoSEQ multiplex PCR; TCRdb has only the in-frame clones, and not every one. The sample has under 250,000 clones; 89% are singletons. Sequenced: peripheral blood. The source is a man aged 55 to 70 who had recovered from COVID-19.

The rearrangement links TRBV7-6 to TRBJ1-5; 10 nucleotides agree with TRBD1. CDR1 SGHVS and CDR2 FNYEAQ come from the germline V gene. V lost 5 bases, J lost 5 bases, and 9 bases stayed unmatched. This CDR3 has 16 amino acids. CDR3 loop: CASSPRDRGLDQPQHF. CDR3 DNA: TGTGCCAGCAGCCCCCGGGACAGGGGTCTCGATCAGCCCCAGCATTTT. The variable domain in full, completed from reference TRBV7-6 and TRBJ1-5, reads GAGVSQSPRYKVTKRGQDVALRCDPISGHVSLYWYRQALGQGPEFLTYFNYEAQQDKSGLPNDRFSAERPEGSISTLTIQRTEQRDSAMYRCASSPRDRGLDQPQHFGDGTRLSIL.

This clone was detected only once. CDR3: CASSLVQGRAYEQYF. CDR3 DNA sequence: TGTGCCAGCAGCTTAGTACAGGGACGGGCCTACGAGCAGTACTTC. This rearrangement joins TRBV11-1 to TRBJ2-7, with D possibly TRBD1 on 6 matching bases. The CDR3 contains 15 residues. Germline loops: CDR1 SGHAT, CDR2 FQDESV (reference sequence). V shed 1 base and J shed 2 bases, with 12 bases lying between them.

The rearrangement links TRBV3-1 (or the pseudogene TRBV3-2) to TRBJ2-1; 8 bases are a match to TRBD1. V was clipped by 4 bases and J by 4 bases; unmatched bases: 9. CDR1 LGHDT and CDR2 YNNKEL come from the germline V gene (reference sequence). CDR3 length: 16 amino acids. The CDR3 DNA is TGTGCCAGCAGCCCGGGAACGGGACAGGTATACAATGAGCAGTTCTTC. Encoded protein: CASSPGTGQVYNEQFF.

This rearrangement joins TRBV7-9 to TRBJ2-2, with TRBD1 matching over 8 bases. The CDR3 consists of 13 residues. Germline trimming cut 5 bases from V and 4 bases from J; bases unmatched to any gene: 0. In germline, CDR1 is SEHNR, CDR2 FQNEAQ (reference sequence). The chain's CDR3 is CASSTGGTGELFF. In DNA form, the CDR3 reads TGTGCCAGCAGCACAGGGGGCACCGGGGAGCTGTTTTTT.

The chain carries TRBV20-1 and TRBJ1-2; the D gene is possibly TRBD1 (5 bases). Germline CDR1 reads DFQATT; CDR2 reads SNEGSKA (reference sequence). This CDR3 is 12 amino acids long. Trimming left V 3 bases short and J 8 bases short, with 13 bases between. Here the CDR3 DNA reads TGCAGTGCTAGTTGGCAGGGCAGGGGCTACACCTTC. Encoded protein: CSASWQGRGYTF.

The chain recombines TRBV7-9 with TRBJ2-2; D is unclear. Germline CDR1 and CDR2: SEHNR and FQNEAQ (reference sequence). Between the trimmed V and J ends, which lost 2 bases and 2 bases, there was a span of 6 bases. The CDR3 spans 14 residues. CDR3 DNA: TGTGCCAGCAGCTTAATAGCCAACACCGGGGAGCTGTTTTTT. It specifies CASSLIANTGELFF.